The text below deals with one T cell receptor (beta chain). What it recognizes is unknown. MiXCR, applied by TCRdb to the reads, yields one record per CDR3 protein. Altogether some 800,000 distinct CDR3 sequences are present, approximately 29% being singletons, with the ten largest covering 12%. These data originate in a study of T cell repertoires in cytomegalovirus infection. From germline, CDR1 is SEHNR and CDR2 FQNEAQ (reference sequence). This CDR3 is built from 13 residues. V lost 6 bases and J lost 8; bases outside the gene matches: 9. The sample here was cultured CD8+ T cells from PBMCs, taken from culture after CMV antigen stimulation. This chain connects TRBV7-9 to TRBJ1-2, with 7 bases lining up with TRBD1. This TCR derives from a human donor in good health (CMV status not recorded). Some clones in this sample may be carry-over from other donors' samples. This chain's CDR3 is CASRGGQPPGYTF. The CDR3 DNA reads TGTGCCAGCAGAGGGGGACAGCCCCCAGGCTACACCTTC.